These 20 T cell receptor beta chains originate from one sample sequenced in a study of a mutant IDH1 vaccine in newly diagnosed glioma. Time point in this sample: week 11, during vaccination. Topical imiquimod accompanied each vaccine dose, which consisted of 300 ug of mutant IDH1 20-mer peptide. Their recognized antigens are unknown. TCRdb's copy holds only in-frame clones and misses some; the assay was immunoSEQ multiplex PCR. The sample contains 35,000 or so clones, over 70% of which appear only once. The sample here was peripheral blood mononuclear cells (PBMCs), taken from a glioma patient whose treatment included an IDH1 peptide vaccine. The receptors shown here come from a woman younger than 45 with glioma. Some clones in this sample may be carry-over from other donors' samples.

The genes are TRBV4-2 and TRBJ1-2; 10 bases are shared with TRBD1. Germline V gene sequence: CDR1 LGHNA, CDR2 YNFKEQ. V lost 4 bases, J lost 4 bases, and 12 bases stayed unmatched. The CDR3 contains 17 residues. The CDR3 spells CASSPHRDRGIGYGYTF. For the CDR3, the DNA is TGTGCCAGCAGCCCTCACCGGGACAGGGGAATTGGCTATGGCTACACCTTC.

This CDR3 reads CASSLTGGKSGNTIYF. CDR3 nucleotides: TGTGCCAGCAGCTTGACAGGGGGGAAGTCTGGAAACACCATATATTTT. This chain joins TRBV11-2 and TRBJ1-3; 9 bases align to TRBD1. V dropped 3 bases and J dropped 1; count of bases not matched to a gene: 4. In germline, CDR1 is SGHAT, CDR2 FQNNGV. The CDR3 consists of 16 residues.

J is TRBJ2-2 and V is TRBV6-4; 12 positions match TRBD2. The V segment lost 4 bases and the J segment 3 bases; nucleotides outside the gene matches: 0. Germline V gene lookup returns CDR1 MRHNA and CDR2 SNTAGT. The CDR3 has 15 residues. The CDR3 DNA reads as TGTGCCAGCAGTGGACTAGCGGGAGACACCGGGGAGCTGTTTTTT. Encoded protein: CASSGLAGDTGELFF.

This clone was detected once. V and J are TRBV19 and TRBJ1-4; 7 nucleotides match TRBD1. J lost 10 bases, V lost 7 bases, and 12 bases had no gene match. The CDR3 runs to 14 residues. CDR1 is LNHDA, CDR2 SQIVND, per germline (reference sequence). The DNA of the CDR3 is TGTGCCAGTAATGAGGCCGAGGGGGCTGGAAAACTGTTTTTT. This sequence encodes CASNEAEGAGKLFF.

This chain uses TRBV5-4 with TRBJ1-3, with a tentative D call TRBD1 (5 bases). CDR1 is SGHNT and CDR2 is YYREEE in the germline V gene (reference sequence). The V end lost 0 bases, the J end lost 0 bases, and 10 bases lay between the germline ends. The CDR3 length is 16 residues. The CDR3 here is CASSLGRGSSGNTIYF. The CDR3 DNA sequence: TGTGCCAGCAGCTTGGGGAGGGGAAGCTCTGGAAACACCATATATTTT.

About this clone: One end of the junction is discordant with germline, which a read error may explain. The V and J genes are TRBV6-5 and TRBJ1-2; D remains ambiguous. The length of the CDR3 is 12 residues. Germline V lookup: CDR1 MNHEY, CDR2 SVGAGI. The CDR3: CASSNNPLEPHF. In DNA, the CDR3 is TGTGCCAGCAGTAATAACCCACTGGAGCCTCACTTC.

The chain has TRBV15 and TRBJ1-5; 7 nucleotides line up with TRBD1. The germline V gene has CDR1 LNHNV and CDR2 YYDKDF (reference sequence). The junction had 19 bases not matched to a gene; V was cut back by 8 bases and J by 0 bases. This CDR3 region has 19 residues. The CDR3 sequence is CATHDTGTARFYSNQPQHF. The CDR3 coding sequence is TGTGCCACCCATGATACCGGGACAGCGAGATTCTATAGCAATCAGCCCCAGCATTTT.

The rearrangement uses TRBV5-1 and TRBJ1-2, with 7 bases that match TRBD1. Looked up from germline, CDR1 is SGHRS and CDR2 is YFSETQ. The CDR3 extends over 13 amino acids. Germline trimming cut 0 bases from V and 4 bases from J; bases unmatched to any gene: 0. DNA for the CDR3: TGCGCCAGCAGCTTGGACAGGGGCTATGGCTACACCTTC. It yields the protein CASSLDRGYGYTF.

The chain uses TRBV7-8 and TRBJ1-1; D is unresolved. In germline, CDR1 is SGHVS, CDR2 FQNEAQ. The CDR3 has 14 residues. V was trimmed by 0 bases and J by 1 base, leaving 6 bases between them. The CDR3 DNA reads TGTGCCAGCAGCTTAGCCCTGTGGAACACTGAAGCTTTCTTT. Its translation is CASSLALWNTEAFF.

The chain combines TRBV11-2 with TRBJ2-1; 10 bases map to TRBD2. J gave up 5 bases and V 6 bases, and 16 bases lay outside the gene matches. The CDR3 totals 18 residues. The germline CDR1 and CDR2 sequences are SGHAT and FQNNGV. The CDR3 bases are TGTGCCAGCAGGACCCCTCGGCCCGGGACTAGCGAGCACAATGAGCAGTTCTTC. Its protein is CASRTPRPGTSEHNEQFF.

The chain recombines TRBV10-2 with TRBJ2-7; D is ambiguous. V was pared by 5 bases and J by 4 bases, with 12 bases between. The CDR3 consists of 13 residues. The V gene's germline CDR1 is WSHSY and CDR2 SAAADI. The CDR3 here is CASSRVPAYEQYF. CDR3 nucleotides: TGCGCCAGCAGTCGGGTACCGGCGTACGAGCAGTACTTC.

J is TRBJ1-1 and V is TRBV2; 8 nucleotides align to TRBD1. The germline CDR1 and CDR2 sequences are SNHLY and FYNNEI. J was trimmed by 4 bases and V by 6 bases; bases with no gene match: 4. The CDR3 sequence is 13 residues long. The CDR3 DNA reads as TGTGCCAGCAGCCTACAGGGGGGCACTGAAGCTTTCTTT. Its protein is CASSLQGGTEAFF.

This clone occurred once. Written as DNA, the CDR3 is TGTGCCATCTCACGGGGGACCGGGAGTTATGGTAATGAAAAACTGTTTTTT. Encoded protein: CAISRGTGSYGNEKLFF. The chain recombines TRBV10-3 with TRBJ1-4; D is perhaps TRBD1 (5 bases). Germline loops: CDR1 ENHRY, CDR2 SYGVKD. The CDR3 runs to 17 residues. Trimming pared 8 bases from V and 4 bases from J, leaving 23 bases between.

The chain couples TRBV10-3 to TRBJ2-3; D remains unclear. CDR3 length equals 16 residues. The V end lost 7 bases, the J end lost 0 bases, and 17 bases lay between the germline ends. CDR1 is ENHRY, CDR2 SYGVKD, per germline. In DNA form, the CDR3 reads TGTGCCATCAAAGTTGTCACTGGAGTTAGCACAGATACGCAGTATTTT. Protein sequence: CAIKVVTGVSTDTQYF.

V usage is TRBV5-8 and J usage is TRBJ2-2; no firm D call. Germline V gene data show CDR1 as SGHTS and CDR2 as YDEGEE. The CDR3 is 12 residues long. Trimming took 5 bases from V and 6 from J, leaving 8 bases between them. CDR3 nucleotides: TGTGCCAGCAGTTTGACCCCCGGGGAGCTGTTTTTT. It codes for CASSLTPGELFF.

The chain uses TRBV6-5 and TRBJ2-5; D perhaps matches TRBD1 (6 bases). The V gene lost 4 bases and the J gene lost 4 bases, with 10 bases spanning the gap. The CDR3 is 13 residues long. CDR1 and CDR2 from the germline V gene are MNHEY and SVGAGI. The CDR3, as DNA: TGTGCCAGCAGTTCAGGGGCGAGAGAGACCCAGTACTTC. Encoded protein: CASSSGARETQYF.

The chain links TRBV7-8 to TRBJ2-7; D is perhaps TRBD1 (5 bases). CDR1 is SGHVS, CDR2 FQNEAQ, per germline. V lost 0 bases and J 3 bases, leaving 12 bases between the germline ends. CDR3 length equals 15 residues. The CDR3 here is CASSLAGQGHYEQYF. The CDR3 DNA reads as TGTGCCAGCAGCTTAGCAGGGCAGGGTCACTACGAGCAGTACTTC.

The V gene is TRBV7-2, the J gene TRBJ2-7; D is unclear. CDR1 is SGHTA, CDR2 FQGNSA, per germline. Trimming pared 1 base from V and 2 bases from J, leaving 6 bases between. The CDR3 runs 13 residues. CDR3 amino acids: CASSLVSAYEQYF. In nucleotides, the CDR3 is TGTGCCAGCAGCTTAGTCTCAGCCTACGAGCAGTACTTC.

The CDR3 loop is CASSFPTSLPTDTQYF. CDR3 sequence (DNA): TGTGCCAGCAGCTTCCCGACTAGCTTACCCACAGATACGCAGTATTTT. The gene calls are TRBV5-4 and TRBJ2-3; 7 bases agree with TRBD2. Unmatched junction bases numbered 8, after V lost 2 bases and J lost 2 bases. Per germline, CDR1 SGHNT and CDR2 YYREEE (reference sequence). The CDR3 runs to 16 residues.

V gene TRBV30 combines with J gene TRBJ2-7; D is unresolved. This CDR3 comprises 15 residues. The germline V and J ends were trimmed by 0 bases and 2 bases, with 14 bases remaining between them. Germline loops: CDR1 GTSNPN, CDR2 SVGIG (reference sequence). CDR3 nucleotide sequence: TGTGCCTGGAGTGTACTGGTAGTGAGCCCCTACGAGCAGTACTTC. Protein sequence: CAWSVLVVSPYEQYF.